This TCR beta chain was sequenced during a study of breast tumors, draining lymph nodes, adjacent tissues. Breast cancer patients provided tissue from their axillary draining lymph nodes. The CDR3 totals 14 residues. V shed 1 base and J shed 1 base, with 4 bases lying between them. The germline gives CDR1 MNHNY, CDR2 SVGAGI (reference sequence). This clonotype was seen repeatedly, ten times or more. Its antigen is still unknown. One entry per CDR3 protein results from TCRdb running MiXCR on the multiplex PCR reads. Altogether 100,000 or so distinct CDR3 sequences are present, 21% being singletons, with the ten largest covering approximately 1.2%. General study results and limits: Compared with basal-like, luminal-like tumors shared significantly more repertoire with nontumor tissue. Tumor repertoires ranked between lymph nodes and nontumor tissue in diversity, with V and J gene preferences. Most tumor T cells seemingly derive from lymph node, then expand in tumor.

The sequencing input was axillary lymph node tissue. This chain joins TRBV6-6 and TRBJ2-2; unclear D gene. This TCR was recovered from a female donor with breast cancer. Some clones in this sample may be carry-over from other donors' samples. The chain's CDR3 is CASSYWMNTGELFF. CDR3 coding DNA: TGTGCCAGCAGTTACTGGATGAACACCGGGGAGCTGTTTTTT.